This T cell receptor beta chain came from a study of Graves' ophthalmopathy and Graves' hyperthyroidism. Study-level points and caveats: Sensitivity of roughly 64% and specificity of approximately 76% were achieved by the model that predicted ophthalmopathy progression. Among thyroid clonotypes expanded above 0.001 frequency, most also appeared in blood.

RNA transcripts yielded amplified TCR beta CDR3 regions. The workflow started with a first-round RT-PCR run with HTBI primers and then moved on to a second-round multiplex PCR. TCRdb re-called the multiplex PCR reads through MiXCR, storing one row per CDR3 protein. The sample yields more than 1,000,000 distinct CDR3 sequences, 35% to 45% seen once. This clonotype was seen ten or more times. Its antigen is unidentified. Ages of hyperthyroidism patients ran from 18 to 65, and their diagnoses were new, under 2 months' duration. In germline, CDR1 is DFQATT, CDR2 SNEGSKA (reference sequence). This CDR3 has 14 amino acids. Deletions cut 1 base from V and 0 bases from J, with 10 bases between.

The source of this sequence is an adult man with Graves' hyperthyroidism. The sequencing input was peripheral blood or thyroid tissue (not recorded which). The chain links TRBV20-1 to TRBJ2-7; possibly TRBD2 for D (6 bases). CDR3 protein: CSARVRAGSYEQYF. The CDR3 region has the DNA TGCAGTGCTAGAGTCCGAGCGGGCTCCTACGAGCAGTACTTC.